A selection of T cell receptor beta chains follows, all from one sample in a study of cytomegalovirus exposure and HLA in healthy donors. Assay: immunoSEQ multiplex PCR; the TCRdb copy retains only in-frame clones and omits some. Of fewer than 200,000 clones detected, around 78% appear once; the ten largest clones hold around 14%. Material for sequencing was PBMCs. These receptor sequences come from a woman aged 30 to 39 in good health and CMV-seropositive. CDR3s include the opening cysteine and the closing phenylalanine or tryptophan. Fields, in order: J gene, clone size, V gene, D gene, CDR3 protein, CDR3 DNA. A D gene is named only where the DNA matches it firmly. Size is omitted from some rows. Given values are once, few, many or a class for expanded clones.

J: TRBJ2-7; size: .; V: TRBV7-9; D: TRBD2; CDR3: CASSAYRTGRNEQYF; DNA: TGTGCCAGCAGCGCCTACAGGACCGGGAGGAACGAGCAGTACTTC
J: TRBJ2-5; size: .; V: TRBV9; D: TRBD2; CDR3: CASTAGTSAAGETQYF; DNA: TGTGCCAGCACCGCCGGGACTAGCGCGGCAGGGGAGACCCAGTACTTC
J: TRBJ2-1; size: few; V: TRBV18; D: .; CDR3: CASSPRDTDNEQFF; DNA: TGTGCCAGCTCACCCCGGGACACAGACAATGAGCAGTTCTTC
J: TRBJ2-3; size: .; V: TRBV18; D: TRBD1; CDR3: CASSPSGQGVFADTQYF; DNA: TGTGCCAGCTCACCTTCAGGACAGGGGGTTTTCGCAGATACGCAGTATTTT
J: TRBJ2-7; size: .; V: TRBV30; D: TRBD1; CDR3: CAWNRLGQGAYEQYF; DNA: TGTGCCTGGAATAGGCTGGGGCAGGGGGCGTACGAGCAGTACTTC
J: TRBJ2-5; size: few; V: TRBV30; D: TRBD2; CDR3: CAWSPGGETQYF; DNA: TGTGCCTGGAGTCCCGGGGGGGAGACCCAGTACTTC
J: TRBJ1-1; size: few; V: TRBV12-5; D: .; CDR3: CASAAPGGPHTEAFF; DNA: TGTGCTAGTGCCGCTCCGGGGGGGCCTCACACTGAAGCTTTCTTT
J: TRBJ1-1; size: few; V: TRBV5-6; D: .; CDR3: CATQLRWEGNTEAFF; DNA: TGTGCCACCCAGCTTCGTTGGGAGGGGAACACTGAAGCTTTCTTT
J: TRBJ2-3; size: .; V: TRBV10-3; D: TRBD2; CDR3: CATRGGGSGGGADTQYF; DNA: TGTGCCACCCGAGGGGGGGGTAGCGGGGGGGGCGCAGATACGCAGTATTTT
J: TRBJ2-5; size: .; V: TRBV7-2; D: .; CDR3: CASSLTTTGEETQYF; DNA: TGTGCCAGCAGCTTGACTACGACAGGAGAAGAGACCCAGTACTTC
J: TRBJ2-2; size: few; V: TRBV27; D: .; CDR3: CASSLGGRELFF; DNA: TGTGCCAGCAGTTTAGGGGGGAGGGAGCTGTTTTTT
J: TRBJ1-1; size: .; V: TRBV2; D: .; CDR3: CASSAEQAGEAFF; DNA: TGTGCCAGCAGCGCGGAGCAGGCGGGTGAAGCTTTCTTT